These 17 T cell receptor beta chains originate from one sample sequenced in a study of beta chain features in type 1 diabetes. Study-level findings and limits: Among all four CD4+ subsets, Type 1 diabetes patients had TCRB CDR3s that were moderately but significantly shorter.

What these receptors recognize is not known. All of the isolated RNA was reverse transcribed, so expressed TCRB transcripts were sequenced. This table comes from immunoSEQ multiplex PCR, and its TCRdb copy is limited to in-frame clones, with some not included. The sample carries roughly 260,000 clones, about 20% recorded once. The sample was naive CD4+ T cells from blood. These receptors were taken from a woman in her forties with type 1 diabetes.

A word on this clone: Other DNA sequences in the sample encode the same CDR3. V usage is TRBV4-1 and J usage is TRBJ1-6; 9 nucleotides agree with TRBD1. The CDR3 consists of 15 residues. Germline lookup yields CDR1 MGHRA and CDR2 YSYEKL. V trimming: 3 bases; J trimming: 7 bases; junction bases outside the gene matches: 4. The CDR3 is CASSQGQGPNSPLHF. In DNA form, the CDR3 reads TGCGCCAGCAGCCAGGGACAGGGTCCGAATTCACCCCTCCACTTT.

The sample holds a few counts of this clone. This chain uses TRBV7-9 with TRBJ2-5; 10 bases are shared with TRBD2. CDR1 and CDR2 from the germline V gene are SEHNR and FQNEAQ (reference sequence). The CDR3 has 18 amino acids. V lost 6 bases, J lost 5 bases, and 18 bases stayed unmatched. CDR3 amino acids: CASSPRGASGGRMETQYF. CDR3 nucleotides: TGTGCCAGCAGTCCCCGGGGGGCTAGCGGGGGAAGAATGGAGACCCAGTACTTC.

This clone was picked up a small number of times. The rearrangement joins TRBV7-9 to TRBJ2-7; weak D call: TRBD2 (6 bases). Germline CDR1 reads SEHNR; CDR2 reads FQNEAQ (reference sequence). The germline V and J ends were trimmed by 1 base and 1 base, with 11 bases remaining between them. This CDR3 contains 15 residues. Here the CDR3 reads CASSLVRGYSYEQYF. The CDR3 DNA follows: TGTGCCAGCAGCTTAGTGCGGGGCTATTCCTACGAGCAGTACTTC.

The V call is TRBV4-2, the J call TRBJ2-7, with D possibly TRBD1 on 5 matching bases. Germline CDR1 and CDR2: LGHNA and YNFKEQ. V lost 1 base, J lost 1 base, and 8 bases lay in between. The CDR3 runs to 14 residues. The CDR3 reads CASSQGQGSYEQYF. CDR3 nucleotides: TGTGCCAGCAGCCAAGGGCAGGGATCCTACGAGCAGTACTTC.

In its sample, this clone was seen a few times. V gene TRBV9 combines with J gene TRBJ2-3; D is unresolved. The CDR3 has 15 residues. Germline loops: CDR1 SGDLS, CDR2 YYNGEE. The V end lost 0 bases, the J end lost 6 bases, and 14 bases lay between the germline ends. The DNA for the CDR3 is TGTGCCAGCAGCGTAGGCCTAGGCCAGCGCGATACGCAGTATTTT. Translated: CASSVGLGQRDTQYF.

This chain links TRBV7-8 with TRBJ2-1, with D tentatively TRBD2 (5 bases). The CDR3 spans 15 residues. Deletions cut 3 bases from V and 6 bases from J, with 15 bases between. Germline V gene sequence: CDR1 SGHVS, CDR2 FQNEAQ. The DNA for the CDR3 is TGTGCCAGCAGCTTGAGGGAGCAAGGGAGCAATGAGCAGTTCTTC. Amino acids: CASSLREQGSNEQFF.

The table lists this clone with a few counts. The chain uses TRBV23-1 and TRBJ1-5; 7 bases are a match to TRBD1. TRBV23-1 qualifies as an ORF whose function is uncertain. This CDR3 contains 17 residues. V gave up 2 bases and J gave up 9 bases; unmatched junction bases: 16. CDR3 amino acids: CASSQTGRGKPCWPQHF. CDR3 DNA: TGCGCCAGCAGTCAAACGGGCAGGGGGAAGCCCTGTTGGCCCCAGCATTTT.

CDR3 in DNA: TGTGCCAGCGGGGGTCAGGGGACGACCACTGAAGCTTTCTTT. It codes for CASGGQGTTTEAFF. The rearrangement links TRBV2 to TRBJ1-1; tentative D call: TRBD1 (6 bases). This CDR3 is 14 amino acids long. CDR1 is SNHLY and CDR2 is FYNNEI in the germline V gene. V was cut by 8 bases and J by 4 bases, with 17 bases left in between.

CDR3 sequence reads: CASSLEGVEQYF. DNA of the CDR3: TGTGCCAGCAGTCTTGAGGGGGTCGAGCAGTACTTC. The chain employs TRBV28 and TRBJ2-7; possible D gene TRBD1, 6 bases. This CDR3 has 12 amino acids. Germline loops: CDR1 MDHEN, CDR2 SYDVKM. V lost 5 bases and J lost 6, with 11 bases in between.

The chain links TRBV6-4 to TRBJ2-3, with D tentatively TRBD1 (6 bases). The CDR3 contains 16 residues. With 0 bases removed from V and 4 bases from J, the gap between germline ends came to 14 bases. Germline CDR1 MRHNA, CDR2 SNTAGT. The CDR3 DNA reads TGTGCCAGCAGTGACTCAAGGGCAGGGGCTGCAGATACGCAGTATTTT. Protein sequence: CASSDSRAGAADTQYF.

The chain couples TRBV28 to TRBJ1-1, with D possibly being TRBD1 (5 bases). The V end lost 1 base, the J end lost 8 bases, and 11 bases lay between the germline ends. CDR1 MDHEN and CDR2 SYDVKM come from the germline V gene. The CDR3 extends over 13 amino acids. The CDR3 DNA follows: TGTGCCAGCAGTTTATCCCAGGGTCCCGAAGCTTTCTTT. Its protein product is CASSLSQGPEAFF.

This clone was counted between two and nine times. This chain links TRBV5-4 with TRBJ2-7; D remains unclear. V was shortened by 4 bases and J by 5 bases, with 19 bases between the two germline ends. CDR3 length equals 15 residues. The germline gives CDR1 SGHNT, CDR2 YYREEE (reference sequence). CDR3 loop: CASSPPSRVGDEQYF. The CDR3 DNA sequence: TGTGCCAGCAGCCCTCCAAGCCGGGTTGGCGACGAGCAGTACTTC.

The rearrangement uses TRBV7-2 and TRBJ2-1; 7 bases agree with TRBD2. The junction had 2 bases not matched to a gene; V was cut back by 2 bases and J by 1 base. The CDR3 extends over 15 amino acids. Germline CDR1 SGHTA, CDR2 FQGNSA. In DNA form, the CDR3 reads TGTGCCAGCAGCTTACTGGGAGGGTCCTACAATGAGCAGTTCTTC. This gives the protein CASSLLGGSYNEQFF. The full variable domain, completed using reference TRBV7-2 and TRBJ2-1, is GAGVSQSPSNKVTEKGKDVELRCDPISGHTALYWYRQSLGQGLEFLIYFQGNSAPDKSGLPSDRFSAERTGGSVSTLTIQRTQQEDSAVYLCASSLLGGSYNEQFFGPGTRLTVL.

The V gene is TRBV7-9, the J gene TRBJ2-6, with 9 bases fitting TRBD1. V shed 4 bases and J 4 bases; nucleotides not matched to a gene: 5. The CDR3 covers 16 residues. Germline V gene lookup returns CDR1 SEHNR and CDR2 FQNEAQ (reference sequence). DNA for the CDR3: TGTGCCAGCAGCTCGGGACAGGGTGAGGGGGCCAACGTCCTGACTTTC. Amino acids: CASSSGQGEGANVLTF.

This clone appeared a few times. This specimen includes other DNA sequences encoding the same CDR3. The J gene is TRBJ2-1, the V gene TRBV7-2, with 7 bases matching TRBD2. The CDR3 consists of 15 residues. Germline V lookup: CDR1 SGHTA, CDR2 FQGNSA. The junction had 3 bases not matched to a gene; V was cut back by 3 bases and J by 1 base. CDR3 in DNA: TGTGCCAGCAGCTTGGGGAGGGGATCCTACAATGAGCAGTTCTTC. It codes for CASSLGRGSYNEQFF.

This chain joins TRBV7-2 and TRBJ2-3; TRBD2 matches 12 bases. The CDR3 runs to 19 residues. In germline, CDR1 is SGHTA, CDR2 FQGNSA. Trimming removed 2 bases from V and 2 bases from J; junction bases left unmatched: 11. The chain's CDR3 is CASSLMRILAGGPTDTQYF. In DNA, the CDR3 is TGTGCCAGCAGCTTAATGCGGATCCTAGCGGGAGGGCCCACAGATACGCAGTATTTT.

The CDR3 reads CASSRDSNYEQYF. Here the CDR3 DNA reads TGTGCCAGCAGCCGGGACAGCAACTACGAGCAGTACTTC. The rearrangement links TRBV9 to TRBJ2-7, with 7 bases aligning to TRBD1. Per germline, CDR1 SGDLS and CDR2 YYNGEE. This CDR3 is built from 13 residues. V was clipped by 4 bases and J by 3 bases; unmatched bases: 4.